The 27 T cell receptor beta chains below come from one sample, sequenced in a study of cytomegalovirus exposure and HLA in healthy donors. The PCR ran on 60 Vbeta and 13 Jbeta primers. This table comes from immunoSEQ multiplex PCR, and its TCRdb copy is limited to in-frame clones, with some not included. The sample carries 200,000 to 250,000 clones, 77% recorded once. Source material: PBMCs. Receptors originate from a woman aged 55 to 70 in good health and CMV-seropositive.

This chain uses TRBV6-5 with TRBJ2-7, with 7 bases that match TRBD2. Looked up from germline, CDR1 is MNHEY and CDR2 is SVGAGI. The ends lost 2 bases at V and 5 bases at J; junction bases unmatched: 9. This CDR3 contains 15 residues. CDR3 in DNA: TGTGCCAGCAGTTACCAGATGGGAGGGATAGACGAGCAGTACTTC. Translating it yields CASSYQMGGIDEQYF.

This clone has more than one count but fewer than ten. The chain couples TRBV2 to TRBJ2-5; 9 bases match TRBD1. TRBJ2-7 explains the end of the DNA better; the J call may be wrong. The germline V gene encodes CDR1 SNHLY and CDR2 FYNNEI. This CDR3 is built from 13 residues. In DNA form, the CDR3 reads TGTGCCACAACGGGGACAGGGACCTACGAGCAGTACTTC. Translating gives CATTGTGTYEQYF.

The J gene is TRBJ1-2, the V gene TRBV6-1; 8 nucleotides line up with TRBD1. CDR3 length: 15 residues. With V trimmed by 3 bases and J by 7 bases, 10 bases remained unmatched. The germline V gene encodes CDR1 MNHNS and CDR2 SASEGT. The CDR3 region is CASSEGRGRVGGYTF. CDR3 nucleotides: TGTGCCAGCAGTGAGGGCAGGGGGCGAGTGGGTGGCTACACCTTC.

This sequence joins TRBV30 and TRBJ2-7, with D possibly being TRBD2 (5 bases). In germline, CDR1 is GTSNPN, CDR2 SVGIG (reference sequence). Deletions cut 3 bases from V and 2 bases from J, with 8 bases between. CDR3 length: 12 residues. In DNA, the CDR3 is TGTGCCTGGAGAGGTAGCGCCTACGAGCAGTACTTC. It specifies CAWRGSAYEQYF.

The chain is built from TRBV29-1 and TRBJ2-2; TRBD2 matches 10 bases. With 1 base clipped from V and 1 base from J, the junction kept 6 bases outside the gene matches. The CDR3 totals 17 residues. The germline CDR1 and CDR2 sequences are SQVTM and ANQGSEA. CDR3 coding DNA: TGCAGCGTTGAAGGGGTAGCGGGGGGAAAGAACACCGGGGAGCTGTTTTTT. Its protein is CSVEGVAGGKNTGELFF.

This clone has only one observation. Within the sample, other DNA sequences also encode this same CDR3. This chain links TRBV4-2 with TRBJ1-1; D is uncertain. The V and J ends lost 0 bases and 8 bases respectively, with 13 bases between them. Germline V gene lookup returns CDR1 LGHNA and CDR2 YNFKEQ. The CDR3 is 14 amino acids. CDR3 DNA sequence: TGTGCCAGCAGCCAAGATGTCCAGCAGGCGGAAGCTTTCTTT. Translated, it gives CASSQDVQQAEAFF.

The chain has TRBV7-2 and TRBJ1-3; 8 nucleotides align to TRBD1. The germline CDR1 and CDR2 sequences are SGHTA and FQGNSA. CDR3 length equals 15 residues. V gave up 3 bases and J gave up 4 bases; unmatched junction bases: 5. CDR3 amino acids: CASSFGWTGGNTIYF. CDR3 in DNA: TGTGCCAGCAGCTTTGGCTGGACAGGGGGAAACACCATATATTTT.

The chain links TRBV2 to TRBJ2-2; D may be TRBD1 (6 bases). The V and J ends lost 1 base and 3 bases respectively, with 6 bases between them. The CDR3 totals 14 residues. Germline assignment: CDR1 SNHLY and CDR2 FYNNEI. CDR3 bases: TGTGCCAGCAGTGAAGACAGGGACACCGGGGAGCTGTTTTTT. It yields the protein CASSEDRDTGELFF. The whole variable domain, remainder taken from reference TRBV2 and TRBJ2-2, is EPEVTQTPSHQVTQMGQEVILRCVPISNHLYFYWYRQILGQKVEFLVSFYNNEISEKSEIFDDQFSVERPDGSNFTLKIRSTKLEDSAMYFCASSEDRDTGELFFGEGSRLTVL.

The J gene is TRBJ2-3, the V gene TRBV7-2; 11 nucleotides align to TRBD2. The germline gives CDR1 SGHTA, CDR2 FQGNSA. There are 14 residues in the CDR3. Trimming took 5 bases from V and 6 from J; bases not matched to a gene: 4. CDR3 coding DNA: TGTGCCAGCAGCCCCCGGACTAGCGGGGATACGCAGTATTTT. As protein: CASSPRTSGDTQYF.

The chain is built from TRBV18 and TRBJ2-5; 9 bases line up with TRBD2. The CDR3 extends over 14 amino acids. The V gene end was trimmed by 5 bases and the J gene end by 2 bases; junction bases not matched to a gene: 3. The germline CDR1 and CDR2 sequences are KGHSH and LQKENI. CDR3 in DNA: TGTGCCAGCTCAGAGACTAGCGGACAAGAGACCCAGTACTTC. This gives the protein CASSETSGQETQYF.

In DNA form, the CDR3 reads TGCAGCGTTCCCCCGGCGGGTTGGAATGAGCAGTTCTTC. It translates to CSVPPAGWNEQFF. The rearrangement links TRBV29-1 to TRBJ2-1; D might be TRBD2 (5 bases). The V end was cut by 5 bases, the J end by 7 bases, with 15 bases between. Germline V gives CDR1 SQVTM, CDR2 ANQGSEA. CDR3 length: 13 residues.

The chain carries TRBV5-1 and TRBJ1-2, with D possibly being TRBD1 (5 bases). In germline, CDR1 is SGHRS, CDR2 YFSETQ. The CDR3 spans 13 residues. V was shortened by 4 bases and J by 4 bases, with 11 bases between the two germline ends. This chain's CDR3 is CASSQQGGYGYTF. The CDR3 DNA reads TGCGCCAGCAGCCAGCAGGGAGGCTATGGCTACACCTTC.

V usage is TRBV5-1 and J usage is TRBJ2-7, with 10 bases that match TRBD1. The J segment lost 2 bases and the V segment lost 3 bases, leaving 5 bases of the junction unmatched. The CDR3 is 15 residues long. CDR1 and CDR2 (germline): SGHRS, YFSETQ. CDR3 in DNA: TGCGCCAGCAGCTCGGGACAGGGGATTCCCTACGAGCAGTACTTC. Its protein product is CASSSGQGIPYEQYF.

The rearrangement joins TRBV19 to TRBJ2-2; a weak D match, TRBD2 (5 bases). Germline lookup yields CDR1 LNHDA and CDR2 SQIVND (reference sequence). This CDR3 is 13 amino acids long. V was pared by 3 bases and J by 6 bases, with 8 bases between. This CDR3 is CASSMNGAGELFF. The CDR3 DNA is TGTGCCAGTAGTATGAACGGGGCCGGGGAGCTGTTTTTT.

This chain links TRBV5-1 with TRBJ2-7, with 9 bases lining up with TRBD1. CDR3 length: 14 residues. Germline V CDR1 and CDR2: SGHRS, YFSETQ. V lost 3 bases and J lost 7; bases outside the gene matches: 8. The CDR3 sequence is CASSSGTGFEEQYF. CDR3 sequence (DNA): TGCGCCAGCAGCTCCGGGACAGGGTTTGAGGAGCAGTACTTC.

Regarding this clone: The junction and the germline gene differ at one end; a read error may be behind it. The chain employs TRBV11-2 and TRBJ2-5; 8 bases fit TRBD1. Germline V lookup: CDR1 SGHAT, CDR2 FQNNGV. This CDR3 has 11 residues. Written as DNA, the CDR3 is TGTGCCAGCAGCTTAGGCCCGGGACAGGACTTC. It specifies CASSLGPGQDF.

This clone was found a few times. The rearrangement links TRBV28 to TRBJ1-5, with 8 bases lining up with TRBD1. Per germline, CDR1 MDHEN and CDR2 SYDVKM. CDR3 size: 15 residues. Germline trimming cut 4 bases from V and 1 base from J; bases unmatched to any gene: 3. The CDR3 DNA reads as TGTGCCAGCAGTTGGACAGGGAGGAGCAATCAGCCCCAGCATTTT. As protein: CASSWTGRSNQPQHF.

The V gene is TRBV6-1, the J gene TRBJ2-5; a possible D gene is TRBD1 (6 bases). V was shortened by 6 bases and J by 11 bases, with 22 bases between the two germline ends. Germline values: CDR1 MNHNS, CDR2 SASEGT. The CDR3 length is 14 residues. CDR3 nucleotide sequence: TGTGCCAGCAGGAGGCTACTTCAAGAGGGGGAGCAGTACTTC. Encoded protein: CASRRLLQEGEQYF.

V gene TRBV7-2 combines with J gene TRBJ1-6, with TRBD1 identical over 8 bases. Germline values: CDR1 SGHTA, CDR2 FQGNSA. V dropped 5 bases and J dropped 9; count of bases not matched to a gene: 9. This CDR3 spans 15 amino acids. The CDR3 here is CASSPRTGRGSPLHF. The CDR3 DNA is TGTGCCAGCAGCCCGAGGACAGGGCGAGGTTCACCCCTCCACTTT. Using reference TRBV7-2 and TRBJ1-6 for the parts outside the CDR3, the full variable domain is GAGVSQSPSNKVTEKGKDVELRCDPISGHTALYWYRQSLGQGLEFLIYFQGNSAPDKSGLPSDRFSAERTGGSVSTLTIQRTQQEDSAVYLCASSPRTGRGSPLHFGNGTRLTVT.

This chain links TRBV11-3 with TRBJ2-2, with D tentatively TRBD2 (6 bases). V gave up 2 bases and J gave up 4 bases, with 8 bases separating them. This CDR3 is 14 amino acids long. Germline V CDR1 and CDR2: SGHNT, YENEEA. The CDR3 DNA follows: TGTGCCAGCAGCTTAATGGGGGGCACCGGGGAGCTGTTTTTT. Amino acids: CASSLMGGTGELFF.

The V call is TRBV7-8, the J call TRBJ2-7; D is unclear. Germline V gene data show CDR1 as SGHVS and CDR2 as FQNEAQ. Between the trimmed V and J ends, which lost 5 bases and 5 bases, there was a span of 10 bases. The CDR3 runs to 12 residues. CDR3 loop: CASSPPVNEQYF. Here the CDR3 DNA reads TGTGCCAGCAGCCCCCCGGTCAACGAGCAGTACTTC.

The V call is TRBV9, the J call TRBJ1-1; D is ambiguous. The V and J ends lost 5 bases and 1 base respectively, with 12 bases between them. CDR1 is SGDLS, CDR2 YYNGEE, per germline. The CDR3 runs 14 residues. The CDR3 region is CASRLGAGNTEAFF. The CDR3 DNA reads as TGTGCCAGCAGGCTTGGAGCGGGGAACACTGAAGCTTTCTTT.

This clone was counted only a few times. The chain carries TRBV7-2 and TRBJ1-1; D remains ambiguous. Germline loops: CDR1 SGHTA, CDR2 FQGNSA. This CDR3 is 13 amino acids long. Trimming removed 5 bases at V and 10 bases at J, with 17 bases between. Here the CDR3 DNA reads TGTGCCAGCAGCGGGCGTCAAGTATCTGGAGCTTTCTTT. Translation gives CASSGRQVSGAFF.

J is TRBJ1-2 and V is TRBV7-9; D might be TRBD1 (5 bases). From germline, CDR1 is SEHNR and CDR2 FQNEAQ (reference sequence). Trimming left V 7 bases short and J 7 bases short, with 25 bases between. The CDR3 has 16 amino acids. CDR3 sequence: CASTPHQAGGRGGYTF. CDR3 DNA sequence: TGTGCCAGCACCCCCCATCAAGCGGGGGGAAGAGGTGGCTACACCTTC.

The chain employs TRBV27 and TRBJ2-3; 11 bases are a match to TRBD2. Germline V gives CDR1 MNHEY, CDR2 SMNVEV (reference sequence). Trimming removed 4 bases from V and 6 bases from J; junction bases left unmatched: 6. The CDR3 sequence is 15 residues long. The CDR3 here is CASSSRTSGWDTQYF. The CDR3 nucleotides read TGTGCCAGCAGTTCGCGGACTAGCGGGTGGGATACGCAGTATTTT.

This clone was observed a handful of times. The chain uses TRBV5-1 and TRBJ2-3, with D possibly matching TRBD1 (6 bases). The CDR3 contains 14 residues. Germline CDR1 SGHRS, CDR2 YFSETQ. V was trimmed by 2 bases and J by 2 bases, leaving 9 bases between them. The CDR3 is CASSFGQTTDTQYF. CDR3 nucleotides: TGCGCCAGCAGCTTTGGACAGACCACAGATACGCAGTATTTT.

The chain joins TRBV6-1 to TRBJ1-4; D not resolved. V lost 10 bases and J lost 0, with 15 bases in between. Germline V gene lookup returns CDR1 MNHNS and CDR2 SASEGT. There are 15 residues in the CDR3. The CDR3 region is CATQRYPSTNEKLFF. CDR3 nucleotide sequence: TGTGCCACCCAGCGATACCCTTCAACTAATGAAAAACTGTTTTTT.